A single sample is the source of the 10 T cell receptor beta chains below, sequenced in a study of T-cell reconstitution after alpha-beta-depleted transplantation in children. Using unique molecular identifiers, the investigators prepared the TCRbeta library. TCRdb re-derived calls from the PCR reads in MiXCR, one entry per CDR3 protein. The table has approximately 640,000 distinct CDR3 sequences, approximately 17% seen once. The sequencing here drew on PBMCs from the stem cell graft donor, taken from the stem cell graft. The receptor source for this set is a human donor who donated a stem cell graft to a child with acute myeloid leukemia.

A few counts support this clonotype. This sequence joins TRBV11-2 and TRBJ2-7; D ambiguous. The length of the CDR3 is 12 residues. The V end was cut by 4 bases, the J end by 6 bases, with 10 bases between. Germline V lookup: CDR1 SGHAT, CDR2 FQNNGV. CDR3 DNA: TGTGCCAGCAGCTCCGACAATGGCGAGCAGTACTTC. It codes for CASSSDNGEQYF.

CDR3 amino acids: CATSDLTSGEETQYF. The CDR3 DNA reads as TGTGCCACCAGTGACTTGACTAGCGGGGAAGAGACCCAGTACTTC. The chain joins TRBV24-1 to TRBJ2-5; 11 bases are a match to TRBD2. This CDR3 is built from 15 residues. Trimming cost V 4 bases and J 3 bases; bases outside gene matches: 3. CDR1 KGHDR and CDR2 SFDVKD come from the germline V gene.

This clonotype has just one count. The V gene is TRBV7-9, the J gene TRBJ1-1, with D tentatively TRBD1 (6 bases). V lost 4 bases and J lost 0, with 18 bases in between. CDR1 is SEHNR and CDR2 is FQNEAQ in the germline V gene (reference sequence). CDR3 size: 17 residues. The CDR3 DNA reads TGTGCCAGCAGCTCTCAATTACGGACAGAGTTGAACACTGAAGCTTTCTTT. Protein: CASSSQLRTELNTEAFF.

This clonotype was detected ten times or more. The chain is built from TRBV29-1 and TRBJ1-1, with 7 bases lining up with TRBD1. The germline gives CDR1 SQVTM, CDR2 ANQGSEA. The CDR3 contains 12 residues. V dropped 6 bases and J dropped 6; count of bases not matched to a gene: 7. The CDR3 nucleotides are TGCAGCGTGGGGACAGAGGCGGCTGAAGCTTTCTTT. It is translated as CSVGTEAAEAFF.

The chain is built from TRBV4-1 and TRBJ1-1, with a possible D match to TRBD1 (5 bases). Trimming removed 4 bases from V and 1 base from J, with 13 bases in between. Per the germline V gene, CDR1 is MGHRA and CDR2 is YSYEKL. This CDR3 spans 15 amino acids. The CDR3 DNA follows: TGCGCCAGCAGCCCTATGGGGGTGAAGAACACTGAAGCTTTCTTT. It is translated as CASSPMGVKNTEAFF.

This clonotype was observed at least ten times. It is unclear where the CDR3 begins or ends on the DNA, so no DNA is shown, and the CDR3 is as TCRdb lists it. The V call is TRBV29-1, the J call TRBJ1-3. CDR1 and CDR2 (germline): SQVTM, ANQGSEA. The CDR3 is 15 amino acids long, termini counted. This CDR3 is CSVFLWTISGNTIYF.

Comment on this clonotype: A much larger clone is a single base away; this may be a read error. The CDR3 region has the DNA TGCAGTGCTAGTGCTCTAGAAGGGTTGAATACGCAGTATTTT. It is translated as CSASALEGLNTQYF. V is TRBV20-1 and J is TRBJ2-3; no clear D. Trimming removed 3 bases at V and 7 bases at J, with 17 bases between. Germline V gene data show CDR1 as DFQATT and CDR2 as SNEGSKA (reference sequence). This CDR3 has 14 residues.

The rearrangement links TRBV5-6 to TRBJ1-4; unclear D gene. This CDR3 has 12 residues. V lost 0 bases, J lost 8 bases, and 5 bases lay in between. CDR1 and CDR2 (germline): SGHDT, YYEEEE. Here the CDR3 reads CASSLEAEKLFF. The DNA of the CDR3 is TGTGCCAGCAGCTTGGAAGCGGAAAAACTGTTTTTT.

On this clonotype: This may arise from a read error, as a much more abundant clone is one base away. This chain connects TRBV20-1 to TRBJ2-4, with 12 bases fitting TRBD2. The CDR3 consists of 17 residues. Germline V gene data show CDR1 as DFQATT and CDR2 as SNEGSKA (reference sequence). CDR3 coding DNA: TGCAGTGTAGGGCGGCTAGCGGGGGGGCGGGCCAAAAAAATTCAGTACTTC. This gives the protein CSVGRLAGGRAKKIQYF.

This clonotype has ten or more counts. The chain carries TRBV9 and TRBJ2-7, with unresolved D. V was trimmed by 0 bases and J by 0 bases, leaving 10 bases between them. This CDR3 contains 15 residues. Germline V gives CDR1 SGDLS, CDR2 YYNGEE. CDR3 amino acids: CASSVEIGSSYEQYF. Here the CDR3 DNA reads TGTGCCAGCAGCGTAGAGATCGGATCCTCCTACGAGCAGTACTTC. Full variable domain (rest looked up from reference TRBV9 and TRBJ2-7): DSGVTQTPKHLITATGQRVTLRCSPRSGDLSVYWYQQSLDQGLQFLIQYYNGEERAKGNILERFSAQQFPDLHSELNLSSLELGDSALYFCASSVEIGSSYEQYFGPGTRLTVT.